The present T cell receptor beta chain was sequenced within a study of PD-1 blockade in classical Hodgkin lymphoma. About the study: Nivolumab 3 mg/kg was given intravenously every 2 weeks. General observations from the study: Reports indicated that newly diagnosed patients had lower baseline TCR diversity than healthy donors did.

The CDR3 has 19 amino acids. The germline V gene has CDR1 SNHLY and CDR2 FYNNEI. After removal of 6 bases from V and 1 base from J, the junction contained 18 bases not matched to a gene. Regarding this clone: What it recognizes is unknown.

Autologous stem cell transplantation was followed by relapse in every patient, and brentuximab vedotin exposure varied. Sequencing was performed with immunoSEQ multiplex PCR; in TCRdb, only in-frame clones are kept and a portion is missing. This sample has 43,000 or so clones, with approximately 73% found just once. The V gene is TRBV2, the J gene TRBJ2-7; TRBD2 matches 10 bases. This receptor was identified in a human donor with classical Hodgkin lymphoma. Sequenced material: peripheral blood mononuclear cells (PBMCs), taken at baseline. In DNA, the CDR3 is TGTGCCAGCAGCGAATCGGGCCAGCGGGGGGGCCTATTGTCCTACGAGCAGTACTTC. It is translated as CASSESGQRGGLLSYEQYF.